A selection of T cell receptor beta chains follows, all from one sample in a study of beta chain features in type 1 diabetes. TCRdb keeps only in-frame clones here, not all; method: immunoSEQ multiplex PCR. Among around 690,000 clones listed, roughly an eighth were seen once. The sequenced material came from naive CD4+ T cells from blood. The receptors were gathered from a young man with type 1 diabetes. The CDR3 runs from the conserved cysteine through the conserved F or W. A D gene is named only where the DNA matches it firmly. Not every row has a clone size; where given, it reads once, few, many or a size class.

D gene: TRBD1
clone size: NA
J gene: TRBJ2-3
V gene: TRBV4-3
CDR3 length: 15
CDR3 protein: CASSQGWTGSDTQYF
CDR3 DNA: TGCGCCAGCAGCCAAGGCTGGACAGGTTCGGATACGCAGTATTTT

D gene: TRBD1
clone size: NA
J gene: TRBJ1-2
V gene: TRBV27
CDR3 length: 15
CDR3 protein: CASSLWSPPGGGYTF
CDR3 DNA: TGTGCCAGCAGTTTATGGTCGCCCCCAGGGGGCGGCTACACCTTC

D gene: TRBD1
clone size: NA
J gene: TRBJ2-3
V gene: TRBV19
CDR3 length: 15
CDR3 protein: CASSTSTGVTDTQYF
CDR3 DNA: TGTGCCAGTAGTACTTCAACAGGGGTCACAGATACGCAGTATTTT

D gene: NA
clone size: NA
J gene: TRBJ2-5
V gene: TRBV11-2
CDR3 length: 13
CDR3 protein: CASSLGQQETQYF
CDR3 DNA: TGTGCCAGCAGCTTAGGGCAGCAAGAGACCCAGTACTTC

D gene: TRBD1
clone size: NA
J gene: TRBJ2-3
V gene: TRBV5-1
CDR3 length: 14
CDR3 protein: CASSDRAPTDTQYF
CDR3 DNA: TGCGCCAGCAGCGACAGGGCCCCGACAGATACGCAGTATTTT

D gene: NA
clone size: NA
J gene: TRBJ2-1
V gene: TRBV9
CDR3 length: 15
CDR3 protein: CASSVDGSYYNEQFF
CDR3 DNA: TGTGCCAGCAGCGTAGATGGCAGCTACTACAATGAGCAGTTCTTC

D gene: NA
clone size: NA
J gene: TRBJ2-2
V gene: TRBV4-2
CDR3 length: 14
CDR3 protein: CASEPQYWTGELFF
CDR3 DNA: TGTGCCAGCGAGCCTCAATATTGGACCGGGGAGCTGTTTTTT

D gene: NA
clone size: few
J gene: TRBJ2-2
V gene: TRBV4-2
CDR3 length: 17
CDR3 protein: CASSPRDPRTGTGELFF
CDR3 DNA: TGTGCCAGCAGCCCCCGGGACCCCCGAACGGGCACCGGGGAGCTGTTTTTT

D gene: TRBD2
clone size: few
J gene: TRBJ2-1
V gene: TRBV7-2
CDR3 length: 15
CDR3 protein: CASSSLAGEYNEQFF
CDR3 DNA: TGTGCCAGCAGCTCCTTAGCGGGGGAGTACAATGAGCAGTTCTTC

D gene: TRBD1
clone size: NA
J gene: TRBJ1-6
V gene: TRBV14
CDR3 length: 17
CDR3 protein: CASSQLNPGQANSPLHF
CDR3 DNA: TGTGCCAGCAGCCAACTTAATCCGGGACAGGCTAATTCACCCCTCCACTTT

D gene: NA
clone size: NA
J gene: TRBJ2-1
V gene: TRBV7-2
CDR3 length: 14
CDR3 protein: CASSLMGQYNEQFF
CDR3 DNA: TGTGCCAGCAGCTTAATGGGACAATACAATGAGCAGTTCTTC

D gene: TRBD1
clone size: NA
J gene: TRBJ2-7
V gene: TRBV6-6
CDR3 length: 12
CDR3 protein: CASSPDRYEQYF
CDR3 DNA: TGTGCCAGCAGCCCGGACAGGTACGAGCAGTACTTC

D gene: TRBD1
clone size: NA
J gene: TRBJ2-5
V gene: TRBV7-9
CDR3 length: 16
CDR3 protein: CASSFGTGLLQETQYF
CDR3 DNA: TGTGCCAGCAGCTTCGGGACAGGCCTTCTCCAAGAGACCCAGTACTTC

D gene: NA
clone size: NA
J gene: TRBJ2-7
V gene: TRBV27
CDR3 length: 15
CDR3 protein: CASSFSSTQSYEQYF
CDR3 DNA: TGTGCCAGCAGTTTCTCGTCCACCCAATCCTACGAGCAGTACTTC

D gene: NA
clone size: NA
J gene: TRBJ2-7
V gene: TRBV11-2
CDR3 length: 14
CDR3 protein: CASSLVVTPYEQYF
CDR3 DNA: TGTGCCAGCAGCTTAGTGGTGACACCTTACGAGCAGTACTTC

D gene: NA
clone size: NA
J gene: TRBJ1-6
V gene: TRBV30
CDR3 length: 15
CDR3 protein: CAWRVDSSYNSPLHF
CDR3 DNA: TGTGCCTGGAGGGTCGATAGCTCCTATAATTCACCCCTCCACTTT

D gene: TRBD1
clone size: few
J gene: TRBJ2-1
V gene: TRBV19
CDR3 length: 13
CDR3 protein: CASSTGQGNEQFF
CDR3 DNA: TGTGCCAGTAGTACCGGACAGGGGAATGAGCAGTTCTTC

D gene: NA
clone size: NA
J gene: TRBJ2-7
V gene: TRBV6-1
CDR3 length: 13
CDR3 protein: CASSGLGPYEQYF
CDR3 DNA: TGTGCCAGCAGCGGGCTCGGCCCCTACGAGCAGTACTTC

D gene: NA
clone size: NA
J gene: TRBJ2-1
V gene: TRBV28
CDR3 length: 15
CDR3 protein: CASSPRPRANNEQFF
CDR3 DNA: TGTGCCAGCAGTCCCCGACCCCGGGCGAACAATGAGCAGTTCTTC

D gene: TRBD2
clone size: NA
J gene: TRBJ2-5
V gene: TRBV12-5
CDR3 length: 14
CDR3 protein: CASGEGTSGETQYF
CDR3 DNA: TGTGCTAGTGGTGAAGGGACTAGCGGAGAGACCCAGTACTTC

D gene: TRBD2
clone size: NA
J gene: TRBJ2-3
V gene: TRBV29-1
CDR3 length: 14
CDR3 protein: CSALERGSTDTQYF
CDR3 DNA: TGCAGCGCCCTCGAGCGGGGGAGCACAGATACGCAGTATTTT

D gene: NA
clone size: NA
J gene: TRBJ2-3
V gene: TRBV4-3
CDR3 length: 14
CDR3 protein: CASSQGQLGGTQYF
CDR3 DNA: TGCGCCAGCAGCCAAGGGCAATTGGGGGGTACGCAGTATTTT

D gene: NA
clone size: few
J gene: TRBJ1-2
V gene: TRBV27
CDR3 length: 16
CDR3 protein: CASSLSRVDERSGYTF
CDR3 DNA: TGTGCCAGCAGTTTATCCCGGGTCGACGAACGGTCTGGCTACACCTTC

D gene: TRBD2
clone size: NA
J gene: TRBJ2-5
V gene: TRBV4-3
CDR3 length: 16
CDR3 protein: CASSPDLRTSEETQYF
CDR3 DNA: TGCGCCAGCAGCCCCGACCTACGCACTAGCGAAGAGACCCAGTACTTC

D gene: TRBD2
clone size: few
J gene: TRBJ2-1
V gene: TRBV29-1
CDR3 length: 14
CDR3 protein: CSVSGLESSPEQFF
CDR3 DNA: TGCAGCGTATCGGGACTAGAGTCCTCCCCCGAGCAGTTCTTC

D gene: TRBD1
clone size: NA
J gene: TRBJ2-7
V gene: TRBV5-1
CDR3 length: 16
CDR3 protein: CASSTPRGRGLGEQYF
CDR3 DNA: TGCGCCAGCAGCACCCCCAGGGGGCGAGGTCTTGGCGAGCAGTACTTC

D gene: NA
clone size: NA
J gene: TRBJ1-5
V gene: TRBV19
CDR3 length: 14
CDR3 protein: CATSDWQGSQPQHF
CDR3 DNA: TGTGCCACATCAGATTGGCAGGGAAGTCAGCCCCAGCATTTT

D gene: NA
clone size: few
J gene: TRBJ1-2
V gene: TRBV6-1
CDR3 length: 13
CDR3 protein: CASSATVSYGYTF
CDR3 DNA: TGTGCCAGCAGTGCGACAGTTAGCTATGGCTACACCTTC

D gene: NA
clone size: NA
J gene: TRBJ1-6
V gene: TRBV19
CDR3 length: 15
CDR3 protein: CASSRDSHGNSPLHF
CDR3 DNA: TGTGCCAGTAGCCGGGACTCCCACGGGAATTCACCCCTCCACTTT